A single T cell receptor (beta chain) is shown here with its context. Its antigen is still unknown. The data were produced by immunoSEQ multiplex PCR, yet TCRdb's version contains in-frame clones alone and is incomplete. Among tens of thousands of clones, approximately 86% were seen once, and the ten largest hold under 25%. As for time point: blood 2 weeks post-SBRT. Treatment denoted: 15 Gy SBRT to primary tumor, nephrectomy 4 weeks later. Radiation-treated patients gave blood at baseline, week 2 and week 4. The patient's renal cell carcinoma had clear cell pathology. The sample comes from a study of radiation and T cells in renal cell carcinoma. Points from the study as a whole: From baseline, blood top tumor clonotypes peaked at 2 weeks post-radiation.

Trimming took 4 bases from V and 4 from J, leaving 13 bases between them. This CDR3 contains 14 residues. Germline CDR1 reads LNHNV; CDR2 reads YYDKDF (reference sequence). The sequencing used blood, collected from a patient whose treatment included radiotherapy and nephrectomy. The TCR sequence derives from a woman aged 45-65 years with renal cell carcinoma. The gene calls are TRBV15 and TRBJ1-2; D might be TRBD1 (6 bases). This CDR3 reads CATSMGTQSYGYTF. CDR3 sequence (DNA): TGTGCCACCAGCATGGGGACACAAAGCTATGGCTACACCTTC.